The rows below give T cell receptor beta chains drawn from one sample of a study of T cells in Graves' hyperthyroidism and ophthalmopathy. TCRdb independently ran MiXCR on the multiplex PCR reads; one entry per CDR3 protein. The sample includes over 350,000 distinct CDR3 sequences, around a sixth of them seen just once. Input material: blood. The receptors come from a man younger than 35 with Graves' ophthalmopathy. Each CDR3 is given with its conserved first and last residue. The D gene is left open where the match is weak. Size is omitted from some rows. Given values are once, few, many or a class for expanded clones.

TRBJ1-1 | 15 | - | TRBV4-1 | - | TGCGCCAGCAGCCAAGTGCAACTGGTGAACACTGAAGCTTTCTTT | CASSQVQLVNTEAFF
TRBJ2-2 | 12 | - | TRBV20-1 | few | TGCAGTGCTAGTAAAAACACCGGGGAGCTGTTTTTT | CSASKNTGELFF
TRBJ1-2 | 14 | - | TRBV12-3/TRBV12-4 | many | TGTGCCACCTTGAGTTACAGCATTTACTATGGCTACACCTTC | CATLSYSIYYGYTF
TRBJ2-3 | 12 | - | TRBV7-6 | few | TGTGCCAGCAGCTCCCAGGGGCTGACGCAGTATTTT | CASSSQGLTQYF
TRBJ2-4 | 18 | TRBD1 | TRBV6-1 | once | TGTGCCAGCAGCCCACGGACAGGGAATTATATACTTGAGAACATTCAGTACTTC | CASSPRTGNYILENIQYF
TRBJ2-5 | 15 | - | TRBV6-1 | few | TGTGCCAGCATTCCTTCGACAGCATTCCAAGAGACCCAGTACTTC | CASIPSTAFQETQYF
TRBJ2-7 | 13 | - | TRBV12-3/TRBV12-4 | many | TGTGCCAGCAGTTTGACCGGAGGGGACGAGCAGTACTTC | CASSLTGGDEQYF
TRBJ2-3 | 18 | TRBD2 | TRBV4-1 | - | TGCGCCAGCAGCCCCCTGCAGCGGCGGCGGGAGGGCACAGATACGCAGTATTTT | CASSPLQRRREGTDTQYF
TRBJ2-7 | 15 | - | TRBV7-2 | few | TGTGCCAGCAGCTCTCCCCCCTTAACCGGTAGCGAGCAGTACTTC | CASSSPPLTGSEQYF
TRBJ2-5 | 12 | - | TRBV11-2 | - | TGTGCCAGCAGCTTAGATCGGCGCAGCGGGTACTTC | CASSLDRRSGYF
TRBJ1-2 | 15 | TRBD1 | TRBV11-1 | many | TGTGCCAGCAGCTTAGCTACAGGGGGCGGCGAGGGCTACACCTTC | CASSLATGGGEGYTF
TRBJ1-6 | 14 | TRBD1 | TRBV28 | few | TGTGCCAGCAGTCTCCTGACAGGGACCTCACCCCTCCACTTT | CASSLLTGTSPLHF
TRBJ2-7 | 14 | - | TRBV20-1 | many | TGCAGTGCTAGAAACAGGGAATCACCCTACGAGCAGTACTTC | CSARNRESPYEQYF
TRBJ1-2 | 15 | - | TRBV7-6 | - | TGTGCCAGCAGCTTCCGGGACACGGATAACTATGGCTACACCTTC | CASSFRDTDNYGYTF
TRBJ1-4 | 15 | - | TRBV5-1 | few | TGCGCCAGCAGCTTGGGTGTCGCGGGTAATGAAAAACTGTTTTTT | CASSLGVAGNEKLFF
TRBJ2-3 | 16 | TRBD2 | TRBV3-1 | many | TGTGCCAGCAGCCAATATAGCGGGGGGGCCACAGATACGCAGTATTTT | CASSQYSGGATDTQYF
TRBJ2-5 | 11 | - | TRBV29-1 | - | TGCAGCGCCTTCAAGGTGGAGACCCAGTACTTC | CSAFKVETQYF
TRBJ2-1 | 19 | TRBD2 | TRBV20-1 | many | TGCAGTGCTAGAGATTGGGTAGCGGGGGGCCTTAGCTCCTACAATGAGCAGTTCTTC | CSARDWVAGGLSSYNEQFF
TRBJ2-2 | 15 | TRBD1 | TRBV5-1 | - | TGCGCCAGCGGCCCAACCCAGGGGGCCGGCGGGGAGCTGTTTTTT | CASGPTQGAGGELFF
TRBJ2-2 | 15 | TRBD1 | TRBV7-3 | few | TGTGCCAGCAGCTGGACCGGGACAGGGACCGGGGAGCTGTTTTTT | CASSWTGTGTGELFF
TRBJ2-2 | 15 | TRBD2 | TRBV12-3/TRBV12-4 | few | TGTGCCAGCAGCCGAGCGGGGGGGAACACCGGGGAGCTGTTTTTT | CASSRAGGNTGELFF
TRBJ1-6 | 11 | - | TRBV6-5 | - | TGTGCCAGCAGTTCCCAGGGGAGCCTCCACTTT | CASSSQGSLHF
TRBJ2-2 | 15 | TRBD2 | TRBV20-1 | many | TGCAGTGCGTTCCCCGAGCGGGGGTACGCCGGGGAGCTGTTTTTT | CSAFPERGYAGELFF
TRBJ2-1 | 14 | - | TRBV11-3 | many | TGTGCCAGCAGCTTCGGGTCGATGGTAAATGAGCAGTTCTTC | CASSFGSMVNEQFF
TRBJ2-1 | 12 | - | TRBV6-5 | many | TGTGCCAGCAGTTGGGGTGGGGATGAGCAGTTCTTC | CASSWGGDEQFF
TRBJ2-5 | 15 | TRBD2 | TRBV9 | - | TGTGCCAGCAGCTCCACAACGGGACTAGCGGAGACCCAGTACTTC | CASSSTTGLAETQYF
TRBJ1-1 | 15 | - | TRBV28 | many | TGTGCCAGCAGTTTAGCCGCCAGGGGTAGCACTGAAGCTTTCTTT | CASSLAARGSTEAFF
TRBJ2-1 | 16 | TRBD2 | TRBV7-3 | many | TGTGCCAGCAGCTTAGATGCTAGCGGGGGGGCAAATGAGCAGTTCTTC | CASSLDASGGANEQFF
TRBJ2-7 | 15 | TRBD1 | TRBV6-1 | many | TGTGCCAGCAGTGAAGTTGGGACAGGGGTCCAGGCCGCCTACTTC | CASSEVGTGVQAAYF
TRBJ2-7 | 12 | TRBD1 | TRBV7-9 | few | TGTGCCAGCAGCTTACCCGGACAGGGGCAGTACTTC | CASSLPGQGQYF
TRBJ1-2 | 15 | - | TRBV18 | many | TGTGCCAGCTCACCAGGATCGGGAACAGACTATGGCTACACCTTC | CASSPGSGTDYGYTF
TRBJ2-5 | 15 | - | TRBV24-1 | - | TGTGCCACCAGTGATTTAAGACGGAACCAAGAGACCCAGTACTTC | CATSDLRRNQETQYF
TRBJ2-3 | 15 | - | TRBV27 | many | TGTGCCAGCAGCACCCTGGCGGCGGCGGGAGATACGCAGTATTTT | CASSTLAAAGDTQYF
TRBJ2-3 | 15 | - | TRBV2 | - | TGTGCCAGCAGTGCTCAGACAATCGGCTCAGATACGCAGTATTTT | CASSAQTIGSDTQYF
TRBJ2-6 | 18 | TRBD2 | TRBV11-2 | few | TGTGCCAGCAGCTCCCGGCGGGGGGCCCTCTCTGGGGCCAACGTCCTGACTTTC | CASSSRRGALSGANVLTF
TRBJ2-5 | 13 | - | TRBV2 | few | TGTGCCAGTTTGCCGACAATCCAAGAGACCCAGTACTTC | CASLPTIQETQYF
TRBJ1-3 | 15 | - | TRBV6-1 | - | TGTGCCAGCAGTCTTCAGGAGATACTTGGAAACACCATATATTTT | CASSLQEILGNTIYF
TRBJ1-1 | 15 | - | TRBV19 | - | TGTGCCAGTAGTCCCCGGGGGGGAAGACGGACTGAAGCTTTCTTT | CASSPRGGRRTEAFF
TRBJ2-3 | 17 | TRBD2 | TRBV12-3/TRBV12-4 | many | TGTGCCAGCAGTTTAAGGTCCCCTAGCGGGGGGTGGGATACGCAGTATTTT | CASSLRSPSGGWDTQYF
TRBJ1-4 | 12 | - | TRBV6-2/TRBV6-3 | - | TGTGCCAGCAGTGTTGACGGTGAAAAACTGTTTTTT | CASSVDGEKLFF
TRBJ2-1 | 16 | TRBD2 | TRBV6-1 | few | TGTGCCACCGCGATGAGGACTAGCGTTTCCTACAATGAGCAGTTCTTC | CATAMRTSVSYNEQFF
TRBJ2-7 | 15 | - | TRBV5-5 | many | TGTGCCAGCAGCTTGGGTCAAGGTTTGGGGAACGAGCAGTACTTC | CASSLGQGLGNEQYF
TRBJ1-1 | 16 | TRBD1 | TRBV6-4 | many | TGTGCCAGCAGTGACTCGACAGGGCGAGGGAACACTGAAGCTTTCTTT | CASSDSTGRGNTEAFF
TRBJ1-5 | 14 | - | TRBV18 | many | TGTGCCAGCTCACCAAACGAACCACATCAGCCCCAGCATTTT | CASSPNEPHQPQHF
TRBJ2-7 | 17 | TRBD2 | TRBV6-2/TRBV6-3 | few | TGTGCCAGCAGTTCGCCGTCCCTAGCGGGGGCCTCCTACGAGCAGTACTTC | CASSSPSLAGASYEQYF
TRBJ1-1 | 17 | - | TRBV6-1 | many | TGTGCCAGCAGTGAAGCGCTAGAACCGGGGTGGAGAACTGAAGCTTTCTTT | CASSEALEPGWRTEAFF
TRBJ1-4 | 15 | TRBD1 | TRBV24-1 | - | TGTGCCACCAGTGACAAGACAGGGCCTAATGAAAAACTGTTTTTT | CATSDKTGPNEKLFF
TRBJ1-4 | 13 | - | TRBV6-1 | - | TGTGCCGTTAGGAGTTCAACTAATGAAAAACTGTTTTTT | CAVRSSTNEKLFF
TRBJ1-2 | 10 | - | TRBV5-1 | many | TGCGCCAGCAGCTTGGACGGCTACACCTTC | CASSLDGYTF
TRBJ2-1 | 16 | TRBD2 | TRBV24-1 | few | TGTGCCACCAGTCCAACCCGGGCCGGGGGGGACAATGAGCAGTTCTTC | CATSPTRAGGDNEQFF
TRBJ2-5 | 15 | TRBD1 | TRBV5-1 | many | TGCGCCAGCAGTCTACACCGGGACAGACAAGAGACCCAGTACTTC | CASSLHRDRQETQYF
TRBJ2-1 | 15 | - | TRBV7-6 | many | TGTGCCAGCAGCTTAGGAACAGTCACCGGGAATGAGCAGTTCTTC | CASSLGTVTGNEQFF
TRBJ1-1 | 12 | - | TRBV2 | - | TGTGCCAGCAGTGATTGGGGGCTTGAAGCTTTCTTT | CASSDWGLEAFF
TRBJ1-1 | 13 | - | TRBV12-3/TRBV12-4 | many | TGTGCCAGCACTCTAAGACCGGGCCCTGAAGCTTTCTTT | CASTLRPGPEAFF
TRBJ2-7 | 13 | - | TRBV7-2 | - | TGTGCCAGCGGCTTTTCGATATGGTACGAGCAGTACTTC | CASGFSIWYEQYF